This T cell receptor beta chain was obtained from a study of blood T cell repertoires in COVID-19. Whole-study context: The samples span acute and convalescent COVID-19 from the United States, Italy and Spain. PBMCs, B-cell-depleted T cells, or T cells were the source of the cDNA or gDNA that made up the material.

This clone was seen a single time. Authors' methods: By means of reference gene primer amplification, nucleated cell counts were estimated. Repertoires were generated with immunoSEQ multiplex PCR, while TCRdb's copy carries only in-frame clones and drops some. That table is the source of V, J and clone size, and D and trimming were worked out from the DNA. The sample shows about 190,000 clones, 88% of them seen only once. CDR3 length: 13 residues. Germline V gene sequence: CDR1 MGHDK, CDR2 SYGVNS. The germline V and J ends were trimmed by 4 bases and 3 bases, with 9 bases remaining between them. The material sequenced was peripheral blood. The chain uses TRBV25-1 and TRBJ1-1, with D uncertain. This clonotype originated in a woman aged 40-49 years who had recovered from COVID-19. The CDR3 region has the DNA TGTGCCAGCAGTGCGGGTCGACACACTGAAGCTTTCTTT. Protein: CASSAGRHTEAFF. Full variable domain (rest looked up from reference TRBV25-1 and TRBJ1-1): EADIYQTPRYLVIGTGKKITLECSQTMGHDKMYWYQQDPGMELHLIHYSYGVNSTEKGDLSSESTVSRIRTEHFPLTLESARPSHTSQYLCASSAGRHTEAFFGQGTRLTVV.